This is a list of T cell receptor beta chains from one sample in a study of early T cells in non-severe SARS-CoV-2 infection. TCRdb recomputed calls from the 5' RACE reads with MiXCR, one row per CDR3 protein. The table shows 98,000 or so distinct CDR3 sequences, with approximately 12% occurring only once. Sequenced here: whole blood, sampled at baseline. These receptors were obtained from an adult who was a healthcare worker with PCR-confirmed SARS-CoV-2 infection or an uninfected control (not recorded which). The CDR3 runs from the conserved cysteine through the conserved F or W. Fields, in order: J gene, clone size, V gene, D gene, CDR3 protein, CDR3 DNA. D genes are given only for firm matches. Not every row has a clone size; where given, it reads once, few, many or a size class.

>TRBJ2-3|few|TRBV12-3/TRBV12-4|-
CASSTGGPRFHTQYF
TGTGCCAGCAGTACCGGCGGCCCGCGGTTCCATACGCAGTATTTT
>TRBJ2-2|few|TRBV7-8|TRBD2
CASSLVGGRGTGELFF
TGTGCCAGCAGCTTAGTTGGCGGGAGAGGTACCGGGGAGCTGTTTTTT
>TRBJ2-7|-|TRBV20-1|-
CSASKAGTNSYEQYF
TGCAGTGCTAGCAAAGCCGGGACAAACTCCTACGAGCAGTACTTC
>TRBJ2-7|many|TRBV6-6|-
CASSRVSYEQYF
TGTGCCAGCAGCCGAGTCTCGTACGAGCAGTACTTC
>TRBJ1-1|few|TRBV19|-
CASSNPGGQNTEAFF
TGTGCCAGTAGTAACCCGGGGGGGCAGAACACTGAAGCTTTCTTT
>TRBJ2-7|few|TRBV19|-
CASSQKYF
TGTGCCAGTAGCCAAAAGTACTTC
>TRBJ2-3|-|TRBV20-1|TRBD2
CSATKGLAGADTQYF
TGCAGTGCTACAAAAGGACTAGCGGGAGCAGATACGCAGTATTTT
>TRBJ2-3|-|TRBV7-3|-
CASSFRLGTDTQYF
TGTGCCAGCAGCTTCCGACTAGGCACAGATACGCAGTATTTT
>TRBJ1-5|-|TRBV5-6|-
CASSLSEGSQPQHF
TGTGCCAGCAGCTTGTCGGAGGGGAGTCAGCCCCAGCATTTT
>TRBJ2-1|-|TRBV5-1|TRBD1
CASSLGPTGEKTYNEQFF
TGCGCCAGCAGCTTGGGACCCACAGGGGAGAAGACCTACAATGAGCAGTTCTTC
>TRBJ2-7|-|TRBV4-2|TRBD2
CASSQGGAGVFGEQYF
TGTGCCAGCAGCCAAGGGGGTGCGGGGGTGTTCGGCGAGCAGTACTTC
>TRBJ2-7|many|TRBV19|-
CASTTLRGHEQYF
TGTGCCAGTACCACCCTCCGGGGCCACGAGCAGTACTTC
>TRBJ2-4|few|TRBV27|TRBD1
CASSSWTGRAKNIQYF
TGTGCCAGCAGTTCTTGGACAGGTCGAGCCAAAAACATTCAGTACTTC
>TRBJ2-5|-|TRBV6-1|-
CASSEARAVVKTQYF
TGTGCCAGCAGTGAAGCGCGTGCAGTGGTAAAGACCCAGTACTTC
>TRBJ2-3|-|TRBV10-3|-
CAISASTDTQYF
TGTGCCATCAGTGCGTCCACAGATACGCAGTATTTT
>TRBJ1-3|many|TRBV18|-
CASSPGAVASGNTIYF
TGTGCCAGCTCACCGGGGGCCGTCGCTTCGGGAAACACCATATATTTT
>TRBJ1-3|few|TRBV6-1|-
CASSGRSGNTIYF
TGTGCCAGCAGTGGGCGCTCAGGAAACACCATATATTTT
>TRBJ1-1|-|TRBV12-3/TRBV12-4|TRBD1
CASSPRTGPMNTEAFF
TGTGCCAGCAGTCCCCGGACAGGACCCATGAACACTGAAGCTTTCTTT
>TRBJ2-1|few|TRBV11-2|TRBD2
CASSLAGRLAGGVEQFF
TGTGCCAGCAGCTTAGCCGGTCGGCTAGCGGGTGGCGTAGAGCAGTTCTTC
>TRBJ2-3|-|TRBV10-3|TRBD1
CAISELQGIDTQYF
TGTGCCATCAGTGAGCTACAGGGGATAGATACGCAGTATTTT
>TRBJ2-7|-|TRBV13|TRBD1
CASSSRQGSYEQYF
TGTGCCAGCAGCTCCCGACAGGGGTCCTACGAGCAGTACTTC
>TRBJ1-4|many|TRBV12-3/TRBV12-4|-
CASSAGAAKLFF
TGTGCCAGCAGTGCAGGGGCGGCAAAACTGTTTTTT
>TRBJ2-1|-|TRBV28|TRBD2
CASSSQGTSGINEQFF
TGTGCCAGCAGTTCCCAAGGGACTAGCGGGATAAATGAGCAGTTCTTC
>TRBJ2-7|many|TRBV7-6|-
CASSLDPETYEQYF
TGTGCCAGCAGCTTAGATCCGGAAACCTACGAGCAGTACTTC
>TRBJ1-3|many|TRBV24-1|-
CATSDTGSPSFHSGNTIYF
TGTGCCACCAGTGATACGGGGTCTCCATCCTTCCACTCTGGAAACACCATATATTTT
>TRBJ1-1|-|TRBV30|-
CAWTSWGGRDTEAFF
TGTGCCTGGACTAGCTGGGGGGGACGGGACACTGAAGCTTTCTTT
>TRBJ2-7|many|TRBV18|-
CASGSSYEQYF
TGTGCCAGCGGAAGCTCCTACGAGCAGTACTTC
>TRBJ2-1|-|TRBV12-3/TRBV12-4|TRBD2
CASSFLGLAGGSDEQFF
TGTGCCAGCAGTTTCCTGGGTCTAGCGGGAGGCAGTGATGAGCAGTTCTTC
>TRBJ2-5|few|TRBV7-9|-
CASSPRQGQETQYF
TGTGCCAGCAGCCCGCGACAAGGCCAAGAGACCCAGTACTTC
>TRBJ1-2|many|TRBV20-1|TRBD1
CSARALDREGHGYTF
TGCAGTGCTAGAGCCCTGGACAGGGAGGGACATGGCTACACCTTC
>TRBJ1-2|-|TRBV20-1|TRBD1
CSARGQTNYGYTF
TGCAGTGCTAGGGGACAGACTAACTATGGCTACACCTTC
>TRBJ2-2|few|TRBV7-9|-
CANYGGPETGELFF
TGTGCCAACTATGGGGGGCCCGAAACCGGGGAGCTGTTTTTT
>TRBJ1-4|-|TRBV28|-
CASSLLRRMNEKLFF
TGTGCCAGCAGTTTACTTCGACGAATGAATGAAAAACTGTTTTTT
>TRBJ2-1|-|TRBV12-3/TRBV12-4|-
CASSLDGPEQFF
TGTGCCAGCAGTTTAGACGGGCCCGAGCAGTTCTTC
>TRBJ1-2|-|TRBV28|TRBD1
CASSLGRTGSSYGYTF
TGTGCCAGCAGTTTGGGTAGGACAGGGTCTAGCTATGGCTACACCTTC
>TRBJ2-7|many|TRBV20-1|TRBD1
CSAPPGTGAYEQYF
TGCAGTGCGCCTCCCGGGACAGGGGCCTACGAGCAGTACTTC
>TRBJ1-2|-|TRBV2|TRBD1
CASRDGQGPYYGYTF
TGTGCCAGCAGGGACGGACAGGGCCCTTACTATGGCTACACCTTC
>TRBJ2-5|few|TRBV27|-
CASTSNSGETQYF
TGTGCCAGCACATCCAATTCCGGAGAGACCCAGTACTTC
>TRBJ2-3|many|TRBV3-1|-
CASSQMRGTYTDTQYF
TGTGCCAGCAGCCAAATGCGCGGGACTTACACAGATACGCAGTATTTT
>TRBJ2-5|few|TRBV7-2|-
CASSLSPTWAQYF
TGTGCCAGCAGCTTAAGTCCTACCTGGGCCCAGTACTTC
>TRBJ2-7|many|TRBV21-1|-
CASSLHRVSEQYF
TGTGCCAGCAGCCTACACAGGGTTTCCGAGCAGTACTTC
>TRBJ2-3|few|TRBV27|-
CASSASLTDTQYF
TGTGCCAGCAGTGCTTCACTCACAGATACGCAGTATTTT
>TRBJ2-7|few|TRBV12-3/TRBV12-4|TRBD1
CASSHGTGQYF
TGTGCCAGCAGCCACGGGACAGGGCAGTACTTC
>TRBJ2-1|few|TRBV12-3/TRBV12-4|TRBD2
CASSSRLAAYNEQFF
TGTGCCAGCAGTTCTCGACTAGCGGCCTACAATGAGCAGTTCTTC
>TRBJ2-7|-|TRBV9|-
CASSGRTDRPYF
TGTGCCAGCAGCGGACGAACGGACAGACCGTACTTC
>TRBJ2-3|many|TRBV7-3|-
CASSPQGMADTQYF
TGTGCCAGCAGCCCACAAGGGATGGCCGATACGCAGTATTTT
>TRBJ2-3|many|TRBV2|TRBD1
CASSEQGASTDTQYF
TGTGCCAGCAGTGAACAGGGGGCGTCAACAGATACGCAGTATTTT
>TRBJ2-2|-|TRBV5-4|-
CASSLSRQDTGELFF
TGTGCCAGCAGCTTGTCCCGACAAGATACCGGGGAGCTGTTTTTT
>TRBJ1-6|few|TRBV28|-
CASSLEALGGSYNSPLHF
TGTGCCAGCAGTTTAGAGGCCCTTGGGGGCTCCTATAATTCACCCCTCCACTTT
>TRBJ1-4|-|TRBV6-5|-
CATHRSPGEKLFF
TGTGCCACCCACAGGTCTCCGGGCGAAAAACTGTTTTTT
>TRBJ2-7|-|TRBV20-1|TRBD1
CSARPLASGGEQYF
TGCAGTGCTCGTCCCTTGGCTTCAGGGGGCGAGCAGTACTTC
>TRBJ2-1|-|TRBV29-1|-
CSVVFQGYNEQFF
TGCAGCGTTGTGTTCCAGGGGTACAATGAGCAGTTCTTC
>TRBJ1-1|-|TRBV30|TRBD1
CACPGQGDTEAFF
TGTGCCTGCCCGGGACAGGGGGACACTGAAGCTTTCTTT
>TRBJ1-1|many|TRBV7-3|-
CASSFTVSNTEAFF
TGTGCCAGCAGCTTTACAGTTAGTAACACTGAAGCTTTCTTT